This T cell receptor (beta chain) was identified in a study of shared clonotypes between healthy human individuals. Investigators spread the genomic DNA of each subset evenly over several immunoSEQ plates. Data came from immunoSEQ multiplex PCR; TCRdb stores just in-frame clones and leaves some out. The data show some 700,000 clones, less than 95% seen once. V lost 0 bases, J lost 5 bases, and 6 bases stayed unmatched. The germline V gene encodes CDR1 SGHTA and CDR2 FQGNSA. The CDR3 sequence is 15 residues long. Input material: memory CD8+ T cells from PBMCs. Subset described: CD45RO+ cells pooled with CCR7-negative TemRA cells. The origin of this receptor is a man in his late teens or twenties in good health. Some clones in this sample may be carry-over from other donors' samples. The J gene is TRBJ1-1, the V gene TRBV7-2, with TRBD1 identical over 7 bases. Written as DNA, the CDR3 is TGTGCCAGCAGCTTAGCGCGACAGGGAGGTACTGAAGCTTTCTTT. Amino acid sequence: CASSLARQGGTEAFF.